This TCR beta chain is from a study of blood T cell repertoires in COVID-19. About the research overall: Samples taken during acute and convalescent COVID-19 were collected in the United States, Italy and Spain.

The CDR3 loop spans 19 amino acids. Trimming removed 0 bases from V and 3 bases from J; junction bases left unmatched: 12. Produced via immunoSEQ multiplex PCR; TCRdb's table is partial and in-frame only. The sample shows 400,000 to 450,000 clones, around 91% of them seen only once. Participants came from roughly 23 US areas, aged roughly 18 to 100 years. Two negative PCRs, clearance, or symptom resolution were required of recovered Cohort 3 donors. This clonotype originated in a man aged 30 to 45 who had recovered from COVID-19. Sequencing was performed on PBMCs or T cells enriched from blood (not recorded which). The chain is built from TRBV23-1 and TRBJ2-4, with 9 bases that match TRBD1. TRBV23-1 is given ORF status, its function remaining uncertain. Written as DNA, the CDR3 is TGCGCCAGCAGTCAATCCCCGCGGCGGACAGGGGCGATCAAAAACATTCAGTACTTC. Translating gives CASSQSPRRTGAIKNIQYF.